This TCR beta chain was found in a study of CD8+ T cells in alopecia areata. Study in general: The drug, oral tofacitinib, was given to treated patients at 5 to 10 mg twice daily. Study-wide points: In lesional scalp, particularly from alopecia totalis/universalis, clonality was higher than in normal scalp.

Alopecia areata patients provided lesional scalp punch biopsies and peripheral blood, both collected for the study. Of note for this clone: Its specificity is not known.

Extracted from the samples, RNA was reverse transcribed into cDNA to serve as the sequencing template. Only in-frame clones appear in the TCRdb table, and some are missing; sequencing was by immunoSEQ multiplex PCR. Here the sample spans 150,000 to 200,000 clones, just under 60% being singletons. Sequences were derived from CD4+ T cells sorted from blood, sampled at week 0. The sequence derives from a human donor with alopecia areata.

CDR3 sequence: CASVRDRYNQPQHF. The CDR3 bases are TGTGCCAGTGTTAGGGACAGGTACAATCAGCCCCAGCATTTT. This chain links TRBV6-1 with TRBJ1-5, with 8 bases fitting TRBD1. This CDR3 comprises 14 residues. J gave up 3 bases and V 9 bases, and 7 bases lay outside the gene matches. Germline V gene lookup returns CDR1 MNHNS and CDR2 SASEGT.